The rows below give T cell receptor beta chains drawn from one sample of a study of neurological immune-mediated disorders. TCRdb processed the 5' RACE reads anew with MiXCR; each CDR3 protein has one entry. The sample carries over 35,000 distinct CDR3 sequences, around 2.5% recorded once. The material sequenced was PBMCs. These receptors came from a man aged 45-65 years with multiple sclerosis. The CDR3 runs from the conserved cysteine through the conserved F or W. Fields, in order: J gene, D gene, V gene, clone size, CDR3 DNA, CDR3 protein. D genes are given only for firm matches. Size is omitted from some rows. Given values are once, few, many or a class for expanded clones.

J: TRBJ2-7
D: TRBD1
V: TRBV18
size: few
DNA: TGTGCCAGCTCACGATCGACAGGGGAGGAGCAGTACTTC
CDR3: CASSRSTGEEQYF

J: TRBJ2-5
D: NA
V: TRBV14
size: many
DNA: TGTGCCAGCAGCCGGGATAACGGACGGTTCCAAGAGACCCAGTACTTC
CDR3: CASSRDNGRFQETQYF

J: TRBJ1-6
D: NA
V: TRBV12-3/TRBV12-4
size: many
DNA: TGTGCCAGCAGAAGGAAGGATAATTCACCCCTCAACTTT
CDR3: CASRRKDNSPLNF

J: TRBJ2-3
D: TRBD2
V: TRBV12-3/TRBV12-4
size: many
DNA: TGTGCCAGCAGTTTACTAGCGGGGGACACAGATACGCAGTATTTT
CDR3: CASSLLAGDTDTQYF

J: TRBJ1-4
D: NA
V: TRBV7-9
size: NA
DNA: TGTGCCAGCAGCTACGGGGCTCTAGCAACTAATGAAAAACTGTTTTTT
CDR3: CASSYGALATNEKLFF

J: TRBJ1-6
D: NA
V: TRBV6-6
size: NA
DNA: TGTGCCAGCAGCCCCGATAATTCACCCCTCAACTTT
CDR3: CASSPDNSPLNF

J: TRBJ2-3
D: NA
V: TRBV7-8
size: many
DNA: TGTGCCAGCAGCCGATCCAGGAGTCTCCTGCGGGTAGGCGATACGCAGTATTTT
CDR3: CASSRSRSLLRVGDTQYF

J: TRBJ2-7
D: NA
V: TRBV7-2
size: many
DNA: TGTGCCAGCAGCTTCGGACAGGCGACTAGTGAGCAGTACTTC
CDR3: CASSFGQATSEQYF

J: TRBJ1-2
D: NA
V: TRBV25-1
size: medium-sized
DNA: TGTGCCAGCAGTGAATTTAGGACAGACTATGGCTACACCTTC
CDR3: CASSEFRTDYGYTF

J: TRBJ1-1
D: NA
V: TRBV20-1
size: many
DNA: TGCAGTGCTATAAGGGATGCCGGCACTGAAGCTTTCTTT
CDR3: CSAIRDAGTEAFF

J: TRBJ1-6
D: NA
V: TRBV5-1
size: many
DNA: TGCGCCAGCAGACCGGGACTGGAGAATTCACCCCTCCACTTT
CDR3: CASRPGLENSPLHF

J: TRBJ1-5
D: NA
V: TRBV27
size: many
DNA: TGTGCCAGCAGAGGTTATGGGGGTGATCCGGATAGCAATCAGCCCCAGCATTTT
CDR3: CASRGYGGDPDSNQPQHF

J: TRBJ2-7
D: NA
V: TRBV12-3/TRBV12-4
size: many
DNA: TGTGCCAGCAGTTTTGGCACTGCCTCCTACGAGCAGTACTTC
CDR3: CASSFGTASYEQYF

J: TRBJ2-5
D: TRBD1
V: TRBV2
size: many
DNA: TGTGCCAGCAGCGAAACCCGGGACAGGACGTACTTC
CDR3: CASSETRDRTYF

J: TRBJ2-2
D: NA
V: TRBV6-5
size: few
DNA: TGTGCCAGCAGTTATGGGGAAACCGGGGAGCTGTTTTTT
CDR3: CASSYGETGELFF

J: TRBJ2-3
D: NA
V: TRBV24-1
size: many
DNA: TGTGCCACCCCTGACTGGCTAGCCCGGGCAGATACGCAGTATTTT
CDR3: CATPDWLARADTQYF

J: TRBJ1-1
D: NA
V: TRBV27
size: many
DNA: TGTGCCAGCAGAACGAGGGGGACCGTGAACACTGAAGCTTTCTTT
CDR3: CASRTRGTVNTEAFF

J: TRBJ1-1
D: NA
V: TRBV5-6
size: many
DNA: TGTGCCACCCACGGAAGGCTAAGGAACACTGAAGCTTTCTTT
CDR3: CATHGRLRNTEAFF